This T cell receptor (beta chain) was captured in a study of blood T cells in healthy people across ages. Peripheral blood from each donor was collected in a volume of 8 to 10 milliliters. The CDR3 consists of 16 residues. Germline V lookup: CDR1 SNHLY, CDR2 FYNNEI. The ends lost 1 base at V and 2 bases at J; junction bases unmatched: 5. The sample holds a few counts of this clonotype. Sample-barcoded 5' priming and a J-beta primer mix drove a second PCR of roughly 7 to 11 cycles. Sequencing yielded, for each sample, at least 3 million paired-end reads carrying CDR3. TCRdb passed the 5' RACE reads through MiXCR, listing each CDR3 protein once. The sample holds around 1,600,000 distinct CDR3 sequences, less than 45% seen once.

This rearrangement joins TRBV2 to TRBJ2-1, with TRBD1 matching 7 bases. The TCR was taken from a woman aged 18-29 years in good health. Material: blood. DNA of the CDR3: TGTGCCAGCAGTGAAGGGTGGACAGGCCCCTACAATGAGCAGTTCTTC. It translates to CASSEGWTGPYNEQFF.